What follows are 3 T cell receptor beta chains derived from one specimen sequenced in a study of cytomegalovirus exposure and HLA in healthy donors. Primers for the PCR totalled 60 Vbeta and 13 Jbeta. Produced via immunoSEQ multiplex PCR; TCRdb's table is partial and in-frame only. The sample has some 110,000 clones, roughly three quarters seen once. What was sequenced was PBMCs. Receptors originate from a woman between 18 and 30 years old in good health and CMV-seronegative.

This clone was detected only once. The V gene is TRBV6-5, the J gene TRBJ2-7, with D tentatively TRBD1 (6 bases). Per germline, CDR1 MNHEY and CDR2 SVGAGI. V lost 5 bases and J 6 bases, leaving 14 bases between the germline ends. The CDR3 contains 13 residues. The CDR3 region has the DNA TGTGCCAGCAGTGCCCACAGGGTAGGCGAGCAGTACTTC. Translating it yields CASSAHRVGEQYF.

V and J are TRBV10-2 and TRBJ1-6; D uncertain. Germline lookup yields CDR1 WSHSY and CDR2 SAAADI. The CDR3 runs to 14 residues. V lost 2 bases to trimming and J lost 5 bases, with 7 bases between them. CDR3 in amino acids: CASSETTNNSPLHF. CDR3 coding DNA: TGCGCCAGCAGTGAGACAACCAATAATTCACCCCTCCACTTT.

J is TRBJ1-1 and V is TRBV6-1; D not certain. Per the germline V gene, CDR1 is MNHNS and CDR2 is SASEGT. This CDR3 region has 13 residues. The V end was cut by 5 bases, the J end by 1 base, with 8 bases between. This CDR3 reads CASSKERNTEAFF. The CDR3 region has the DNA TGTGCCAGCAGTAAAGAGAGGAACACTGAAGCTTTCTTT.